What follows describes a single T cell receptor beta chain. CDR3 length: 12 residues. The germline V and J ends were trimmed by 6 bases and 1 base, with 6 bases remaining between them. The source of the sample is a study of early T cells in non-severe SARS-CoV-2 infection. Study overall: Sequencing input comprised bulk RNA from unsorted whole blood; chain pairing was not available.

One entry per CDR3 protein results from TCRdb running MiXCR on the 5' RACE reads. The sample holds 63,000 or so distinct CDR3 sequences, approximately 10% seen once. V is TRBV12-3 or TRBV12-4 and J is TRBJ1-1, with TRBD1 as a possible D gene (5 bases). The source is an adult who was a healthcare worker with PCR-confirmed SARS-CoV-2 infection or an uninfected control (not recorded which). The sample was whole blood, taken at baseline. The CDR3 nucleotides read TGTGCCAGCAGCGGACAGAACACTGAAGCTTTCTTT. It yields the protein CASSGQNTEAFF.